The present entry profiles one TCR beta chain with its context. Study processing details: Reference gene primer amplification yielded estimated nucleated cell counts. Using immunoSEQ multiplex PCR, the repertoire was profiled, and TCRdb retains in-frame clones only, with some absent. The DNA was the basis for D and trimming; V, J and clone size are from that table. Here the sample spans about 100,000 clones, 90% being singletons. The CDR3 spans 15 residues. Germline CDR1 reads MGHRA; CDR2 reads YSYEKL. V was clipped by 3 bases and J by 5 bases, with 16 bases between them. The entry originates in a study of blood T cell repertoires in COVID-19. Overall study: Both acute and convalescent COVID-19 samples were obtained from the United States, Italy and Spain. T cells, B-cell-depleted T cells, or PBMCs provided the cDNA or gDNA that served as material.

The receptor was derived from a human donor with active COVID-19. The donor label of this sample is uncertain. The rearrangement joins TRBV4-1 to TRBJ1-2; tentatively, D is TRBD1 (5 bases). Source material: peripheral blood. The DNA of the CDR3 is TGCGCCAGCAGCCAGGGGGAGGGAGGACGGTATGGCTACACCTTC. It codes for CASSQGEGGRYGYTF.